The sequence of this T cell receptor (beta chain) was determined in a study of shared clonotypes between healthy human individuals (dated by TCRdb to about 2020). Study-wide context: A few men and a couple of women, aged 18 to 49 years, made up the cohort. Between about 0.85 and 10 billion PBMCs per donor were obtained by leukapheresis. For each donor, CD4 naive and CD4 memory were each run on three plates, CD8 naive on two plates, and CD8 memory on one plate. To increase sequencing depth and limit assay-specific biases, TCR repertoire library preparation and sequencing were carried out by different laboratories using diverse techniques. The study deeply sequenced blood TCR repertoires of five healthy adults to estimate repertoire size and the extent of clonotype sharing between individuals.

Study-wide conclusions, independent of this receptor: Estimated clonotype richness was generally larger for naive than for memory subsets. Sharing across four donors was observed for roughly 5.4% of naive CD4, 3.5% of naive CD8, around 2.5% of memory CD4, and around 0.42% of memory CD8 clonotypes. Higher generation probabilities were observed for clonotypes shared by all four sorted-subset donors than for non-shared clonotypes. Rarefaction of sorted-subset datasets indicated incomplete sequencing despite the large sequencing depth. Sampling was restricted to blood, and TCR repertoires in tissue are likely to differ from TCR repertoires in blood. Pairwise subsampling indicated that sequencing depth was expected to affect the degree of clonotype sharing among donors. Because the study included only a small number of donors, the genetic and exposure-history diversity represented was limited.

Using the deep immunoSEQ assay, multiplex PCR amplified TCR CDR3 regions from genomic DNA. Extracted genomic DNA from each cell subset was spread evenly across all wells of several immunoSEQ 96-well plates, with each plate serving as a replicate. For sorted subsets, roughly 200 ng genomic DNA, equal to tens of thousands of T cell genomes, was loaded into each replicate PCR. The purified libraries were quantified using a Qubit 3.0 fluorometer, sized with a Bioanalyzer 2100, and then quantified again using the KAPA Library Quantification kit. Every immunoSEQ 96-well plate was sequenced on a dedicated single-read 150-cycle Illumina NextSeq 550 flow cell. Under the source paper's analysis protocol: The immunoSEQ output contained only junctional sequences without quality scores, so filtering could not match that applied to full-length reads. Sequences were annotated with PyIR, a Python wrapper for IgBLAST v1.9, using IMGT germline references to assign V/J genes and CDR3. Reads with weak V/J assignments (E-value above 1e-6), missing CDR3, stop codons, out-of-frame junctions, or ambiguous translated residues were removed. A V3J clonotype was defined by an identical inferred V gene, J gene, and CDR3 amino acid sequence. Percentage overlap between repertoires was computed as shared unique clonotypes divided by the size of the smaller repertoire. Richness of each repertoire was evaluated using RTK rarefaction, the Chao1 estimator, and Recon v2.1 estimates of unobserved clonotypes. Generation probabilities for all TCRbeta clonotypes obtained by the gDNA method from a handful of donors were computed using OLGA. TCRdb carries this immuneACCESS record with in-frame sequences only. Its versions omit some clonotypes, under half of them owing to an unresolved V gene in the studies checked, with the rest unexplained. That table supplies the V and J calls and clone size; D and trimming were determined from the DNA. The sample includes about 1 million clones, with roughly 80% observed a single time. The ten most abundant clones make up about 1.4% of the sample.

V and J lose 4 bases and 1 base, and a span of 15 bases separates them. The CDR3 holds 15 amino acids from the cysteine to the phenylalanine. Only CDR3 DNA remains: 45 bases, in frame from the first base. CDR1 SGHDT and CDR2 YYEEEE were looked up in the germline V gene. Healthy HIV-negative adults with no recently reported acute infections or vaccinations were included as donors. Only Caucasian adults living in Nashville, Tennessee, USA were represented among the donors. CD4+ T cells were enriched by magnetic negative selection, after which naive cells were positively selected on CD45RA and the negative fraction was taken as the memory subset. Blood was collected by leukapheresis, and PBMCs were isolated by Ficoll-Histopaque density gradient centrifugation and then cryopreserved in liquid nitrogen vapor phase. Analytical flow cytometry was used to check the purity and quantity of every magnetically sorted T cell population. Genomic DNA was isolated from each sorted fraction and quantified by UV absorbance on a Nanodrop 2000c.

As to this clone: The target of this receptor is not known. No much larger clone exists at a distance of one base, and base qualities are not known.

This clonotype was sampled from a man aged 18 to 35 in good health. Here the chain combines TRBV5-6 and TRBJ2-7; there is no confident call for the D gene. Sequencing was carried out using memory CD4+ T cells sorted from blood. Sample cell subset or site, as interpreted from the label and publication: CD45RA-negative fraction. The CDR3 protein is CASSPAGWASYEQYF. DNA sequence: TGTGCCAGCAGCCCGGCCGGGTGGGCATCCTACGAGCAGTACTTC.